Listed here is a single T cell receptor beta chain. The CDR3 runs to 14 residues. V shed 4 bases and J 4 bases; nucleotides not matched to a gene: 6. In germline, CDR1 is MNHEY, CDR2 SMNVEV (reference sequence). This entry comes from a study of PD-1 blockade in mismatch repair-deficient tumors. Assay used: immunoSEQ multiplex PCR; TCRdb lists only in-frame clones, some missing. The repertoire consists of 90,000 to 120,000 clones, with 82% occurring once and the leading ten covering approximately 6.7%. The chain recombines TRBV27 with TRBJ1-2; 7 bases are shared with TRBD1. The sequencing used peripheral blood, collected less than 37 weeks after starting pembrolizumab. The sequence was collected from an adult with mismatch repair-deficient cancer. The CDR3 sequence is CASSSQGTGYGYTF. The CDR3 DNA sequence: TGTGCCAGCAGTTCACAGGGGACTGGCTATGGCTACACCTTC.